One T cell receptor beta chain is described in this entry. This sample stems from a study of blood T cell repertoires in COVID-19. Libraries were prepared by immunoSEQ multiplex PCR; TCRdb keeps only in-frame clonotypes and omits some of them. The profile shows about 300,000 clones, around 88% of them singletons. Germline V gene sequence: CDR1 SGHAT, CDR2 FQNNGV. V lost 1 base, J lost 2 bases, and 6 bases lay in between. The CDR3 has 13 residues. The V call is TRBV11-2, the J call TRBJ2-7, with D tentatively TRBD2 (5 bases). Input material: peripheral blood. The TCR was taken from a woman aged 25 to 45 who had recovered from COVID-19. The CDR3 loop is CASSLAGTYEQYF. CDR3 nucleotides: TGTGCCAGCAGCTTAGCCGGGACCTACGAGCAGTACTTC.